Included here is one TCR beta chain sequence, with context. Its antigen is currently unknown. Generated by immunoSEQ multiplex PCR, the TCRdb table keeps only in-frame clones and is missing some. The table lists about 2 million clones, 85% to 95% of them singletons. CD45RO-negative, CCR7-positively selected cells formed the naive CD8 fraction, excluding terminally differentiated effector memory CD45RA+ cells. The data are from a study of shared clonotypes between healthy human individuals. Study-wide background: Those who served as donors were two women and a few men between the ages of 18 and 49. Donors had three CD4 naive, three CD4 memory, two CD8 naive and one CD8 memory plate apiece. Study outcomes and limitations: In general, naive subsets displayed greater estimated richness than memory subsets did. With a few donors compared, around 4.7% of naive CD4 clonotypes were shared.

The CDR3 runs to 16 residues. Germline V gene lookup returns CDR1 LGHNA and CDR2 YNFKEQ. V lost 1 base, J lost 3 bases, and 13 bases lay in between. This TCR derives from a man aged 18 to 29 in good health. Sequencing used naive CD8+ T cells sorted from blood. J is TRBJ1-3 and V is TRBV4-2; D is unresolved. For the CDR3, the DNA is TGTGCCAGCAGCCAAGGCCAGGCGGGGTTTGGAAACACCATATATTTT. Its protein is CASSQGQAGFGNTIYF.